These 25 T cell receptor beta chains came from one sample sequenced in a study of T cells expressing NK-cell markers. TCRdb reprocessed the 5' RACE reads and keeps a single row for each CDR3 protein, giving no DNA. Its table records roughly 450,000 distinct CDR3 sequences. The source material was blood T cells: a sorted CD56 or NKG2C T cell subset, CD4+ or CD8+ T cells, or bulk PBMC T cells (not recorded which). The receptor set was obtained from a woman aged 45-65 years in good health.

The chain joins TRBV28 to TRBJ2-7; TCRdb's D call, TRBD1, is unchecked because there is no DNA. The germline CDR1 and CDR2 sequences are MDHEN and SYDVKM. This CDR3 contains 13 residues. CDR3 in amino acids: CATSGVIAYEQYF.

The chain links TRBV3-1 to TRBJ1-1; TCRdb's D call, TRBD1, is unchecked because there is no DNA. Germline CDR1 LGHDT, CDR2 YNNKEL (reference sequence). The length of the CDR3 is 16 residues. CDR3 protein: CASSPWDRGRSAEAFF.

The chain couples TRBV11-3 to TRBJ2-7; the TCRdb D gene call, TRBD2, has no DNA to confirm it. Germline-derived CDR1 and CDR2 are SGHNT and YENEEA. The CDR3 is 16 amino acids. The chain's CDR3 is CASSLDGGLSSYEQYF.

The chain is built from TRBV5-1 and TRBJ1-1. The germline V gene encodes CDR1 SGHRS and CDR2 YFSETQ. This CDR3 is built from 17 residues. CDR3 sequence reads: CASSLGSMGGVNTEAFF.

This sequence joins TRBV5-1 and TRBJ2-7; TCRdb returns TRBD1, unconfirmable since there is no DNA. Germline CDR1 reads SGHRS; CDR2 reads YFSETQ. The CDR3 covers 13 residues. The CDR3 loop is CASAGAGTYEQYF.

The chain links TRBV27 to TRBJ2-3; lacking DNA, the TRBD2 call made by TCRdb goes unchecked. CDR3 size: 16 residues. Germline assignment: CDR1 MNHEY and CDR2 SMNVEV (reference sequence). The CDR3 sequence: CASSYLRREKEDTQYF.

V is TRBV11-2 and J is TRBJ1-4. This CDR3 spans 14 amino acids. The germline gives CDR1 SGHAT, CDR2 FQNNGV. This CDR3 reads CASSLRDFDEKLFF.

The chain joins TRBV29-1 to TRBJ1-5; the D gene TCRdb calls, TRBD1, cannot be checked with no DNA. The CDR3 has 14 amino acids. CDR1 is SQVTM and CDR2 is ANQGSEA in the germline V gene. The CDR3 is CSVRGTGNNQPQHF.

The CDR3: CASSLWTSELFF. V usage is TRBV28 and J usage is TRBJ2-2. Germline V gene sequence: CDR1 MDHEN, CDR2 SYDVKM. This CDR3 spans 12 amino acids.

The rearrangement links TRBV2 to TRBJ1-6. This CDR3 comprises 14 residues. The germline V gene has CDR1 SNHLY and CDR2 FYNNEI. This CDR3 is CASKGTSGFSPLHF.

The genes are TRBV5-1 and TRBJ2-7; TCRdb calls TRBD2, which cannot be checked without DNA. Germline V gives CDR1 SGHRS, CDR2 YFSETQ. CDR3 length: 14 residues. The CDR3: CASRTSGTSDEQYF.

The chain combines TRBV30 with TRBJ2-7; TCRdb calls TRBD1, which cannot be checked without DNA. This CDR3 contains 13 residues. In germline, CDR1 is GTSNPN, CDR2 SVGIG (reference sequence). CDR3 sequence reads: CAWSGRSGYEQYF.

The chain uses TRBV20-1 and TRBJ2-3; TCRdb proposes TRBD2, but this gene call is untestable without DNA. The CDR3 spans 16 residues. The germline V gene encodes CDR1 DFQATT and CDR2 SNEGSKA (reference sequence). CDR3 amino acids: CSATGTSGLNTDTQYF.

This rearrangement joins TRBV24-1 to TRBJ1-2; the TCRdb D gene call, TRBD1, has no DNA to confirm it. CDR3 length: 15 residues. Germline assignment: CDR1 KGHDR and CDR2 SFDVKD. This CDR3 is CATSDPGNNNYGYTF.

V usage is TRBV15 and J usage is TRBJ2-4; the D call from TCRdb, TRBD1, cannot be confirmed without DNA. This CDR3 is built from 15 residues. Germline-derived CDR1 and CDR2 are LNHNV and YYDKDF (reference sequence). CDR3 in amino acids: CATSNRQGAKNIQYF.

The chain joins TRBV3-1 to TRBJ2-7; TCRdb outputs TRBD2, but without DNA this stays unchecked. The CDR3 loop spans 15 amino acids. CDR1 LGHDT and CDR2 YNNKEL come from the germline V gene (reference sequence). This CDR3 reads CASRGTSGKTYEQYF.

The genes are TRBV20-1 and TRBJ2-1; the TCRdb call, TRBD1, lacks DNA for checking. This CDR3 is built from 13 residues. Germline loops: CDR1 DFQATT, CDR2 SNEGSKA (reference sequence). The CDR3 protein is CSARARVGGEQFF.

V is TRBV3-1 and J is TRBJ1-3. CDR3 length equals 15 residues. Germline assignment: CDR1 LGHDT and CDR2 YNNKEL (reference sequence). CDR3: CASSQERVDGNTIYF. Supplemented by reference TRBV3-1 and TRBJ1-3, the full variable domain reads DTAVSQTPKYLVTQMGNDKSIKCEQNLGHDTMYWYKQDSKKFLKIMFSYNNKELIINETVPNRFSPKSPDKAHLNLHINSLELGDSAVYFCASSQERVDGNTIYFGEGSWLTVV.

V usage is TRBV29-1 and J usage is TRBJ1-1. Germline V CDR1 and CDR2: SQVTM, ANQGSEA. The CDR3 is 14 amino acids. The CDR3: CSVESMRRVTEAFF.

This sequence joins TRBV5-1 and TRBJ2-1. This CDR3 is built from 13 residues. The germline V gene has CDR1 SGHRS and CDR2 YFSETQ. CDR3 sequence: CASTADPYNEQFF. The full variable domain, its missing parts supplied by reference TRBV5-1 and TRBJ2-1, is KAGVTQTPRYLIKTRGQQVTLSCSPISGHRSVSWYQQTPGQGLQFLFEYFSETQRNKGNFPGRFSGRQFSNSRSEMNVSTLELGDSALYLCASTADPYNEQFFGPGTRLTVL.

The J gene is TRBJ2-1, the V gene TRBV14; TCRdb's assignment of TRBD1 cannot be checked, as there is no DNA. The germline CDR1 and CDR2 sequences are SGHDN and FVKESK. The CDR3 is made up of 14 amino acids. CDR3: CASNRDRDLNEQFF. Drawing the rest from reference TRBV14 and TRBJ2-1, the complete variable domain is EAGVTQFPSHSVIEKGQTVTLRCDPISGHDNLYWYRRVMGKEIKFLLHFVKESKQDESGMPNNRFLAERTGGTYSTLKVQPAELEDSGVYFCASNRDRDLNEQFFGPGTRLTVL.

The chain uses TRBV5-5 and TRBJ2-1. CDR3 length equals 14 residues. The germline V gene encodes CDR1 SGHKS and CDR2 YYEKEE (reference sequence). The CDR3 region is CASSLDGVFNEQFF.

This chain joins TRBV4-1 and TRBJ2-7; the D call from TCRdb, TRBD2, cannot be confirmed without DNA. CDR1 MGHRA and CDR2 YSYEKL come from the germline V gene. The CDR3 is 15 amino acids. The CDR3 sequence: CASSRLAGISYEQYF.

CDR3 loop: CSIIQGVRNEQYF. The chain links TRBV29-1 to TRBJ2-7; the TRBD1 assignment by TCRdb is unverifiable without DNA. Germline V gives CDR1 SQVTM, CDR2 ANQGSEA. The CDR3 sequence is 13 residues long.

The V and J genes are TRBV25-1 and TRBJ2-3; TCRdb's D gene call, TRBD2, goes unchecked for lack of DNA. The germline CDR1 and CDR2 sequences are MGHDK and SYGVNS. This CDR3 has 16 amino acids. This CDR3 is CASSREISGTPDTQYF.